These 2 T cell receptor beta chains share one sample of origin, sequenced in a study of beta chain features in type 1 diabetes. cDNA synthesis used the whole RNA isolate, giving expressed TCRB sequences. Sequencing was performed with immunoSEQ multiplex PCR; in TCRdb, only in-frame clones are kept and a portion is missing. The repertoire holds 680,000 or so clones, with around 15% as singletons. The source material was naive CD4+ T cells from blood. These receptors were collected from a man aged 18 to 30 in good health.

This clone was counted only a few times. This rearrangement joins TRBV9 to TRBJ2-1; 8 bases are shared with TRBD1. V shed 0 bases, J shed 8 bases, and the junction held 7 bases outside the gene matches. Germline CDR1 SGDLS, CDR2 YYNGEE. The CDR3 consists of 15 residues. The CDR3 DNA reads as TGTGCCAGCAGCGTAGCAGGGGGCGCGAGCCATGAGCAGTTCTTC. This codes for CASSVAGGASHEQFF.

The chain recombines TRBV9 with TRBJ2-7; 11 bases line up with TRBD2. CDR1 is SGDLS and CDR2 is YYNGEE in the germline V gene. The CDR3 covers 15 residues. Germline trimming cut 2 bases from V and 6 bases from J; bases unmatched to any gene: 7. CDR3 residues: CASSVTSGSVTEQYF. DNA of the CDR3: TGTGCCAGCAGCGTTACTAGCGGGAGTGTAACCGAGCAGTACTTC.